This T cell receptor beta chain was sequenced in a study of shared clonotypes between healthy human individuals. V was clipped by 11 bases and J by 3 bases; unmatched bases: 9. Germline V gene lookup returns CDR1 MNHNS and CDR2 SASEGT. The CDR3 loop spans 15 amino acids. The study, taken as a whole, reports: Sorted-subset sequencing was shown by rarefaction to be incomplete despite large depth.

Worth noting for this clone: Its cognate antigen is unknown.

The DNA input per sorted-subset replicate PCR was roughly 210 ng, corresponding to some 30,000 T cell genomes. Profiled with immunoSEQ multiplex PCR; TCRdb holds only in-frame clones, not every one. The sample yields a few million clones, around nine tenths seen once. This TCR came from a man younger than 35 in good health. The rearrangement uses TRBV6-1 and TRBJ2-1, with 11 bases identical to TRBD2. What was sequenced was naive CD4+ T cells sorted from blood. Subset here: CD45RA+ positively selected. CDR3 loop: CAGISGRAGYNEQFF. As DNA, the CDR3 is TGTGCCGGAATTAGCGGGAGGGCCGGCTACAATGAGCAGTTCTTC.